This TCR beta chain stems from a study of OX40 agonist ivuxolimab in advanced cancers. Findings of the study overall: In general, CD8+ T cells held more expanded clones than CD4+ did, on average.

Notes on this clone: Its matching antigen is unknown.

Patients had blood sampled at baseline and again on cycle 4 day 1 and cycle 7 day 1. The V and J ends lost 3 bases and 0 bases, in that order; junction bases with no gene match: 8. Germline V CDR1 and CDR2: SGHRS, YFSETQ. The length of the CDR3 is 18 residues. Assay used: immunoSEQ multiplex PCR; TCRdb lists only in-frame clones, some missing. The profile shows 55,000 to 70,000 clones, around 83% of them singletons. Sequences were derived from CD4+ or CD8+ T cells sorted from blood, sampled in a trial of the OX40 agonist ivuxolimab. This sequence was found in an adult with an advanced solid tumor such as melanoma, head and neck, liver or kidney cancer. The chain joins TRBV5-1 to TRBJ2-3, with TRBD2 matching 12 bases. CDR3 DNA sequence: TGCGCCAGCAGCTCTCACGGGACTAGCGGGTCGAGCACAGATACGCAGTATTTT. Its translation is CASSSHGTSGSSTDTQYF.